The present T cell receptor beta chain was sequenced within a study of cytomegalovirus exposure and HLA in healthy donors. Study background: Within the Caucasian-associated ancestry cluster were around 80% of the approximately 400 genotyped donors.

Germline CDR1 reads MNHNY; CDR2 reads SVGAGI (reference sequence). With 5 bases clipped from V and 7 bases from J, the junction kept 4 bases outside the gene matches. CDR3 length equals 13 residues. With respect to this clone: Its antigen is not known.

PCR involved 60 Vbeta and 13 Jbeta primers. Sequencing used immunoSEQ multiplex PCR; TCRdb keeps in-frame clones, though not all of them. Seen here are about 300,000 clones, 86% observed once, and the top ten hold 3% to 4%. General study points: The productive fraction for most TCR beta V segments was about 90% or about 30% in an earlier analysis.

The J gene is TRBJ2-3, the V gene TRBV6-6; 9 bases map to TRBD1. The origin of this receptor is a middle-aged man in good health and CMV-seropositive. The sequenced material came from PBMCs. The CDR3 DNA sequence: TGTGCCAGCAGTCGGGACAGGGTTAATACGCAGTATTTT. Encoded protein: CASSRDRVNTQYF.